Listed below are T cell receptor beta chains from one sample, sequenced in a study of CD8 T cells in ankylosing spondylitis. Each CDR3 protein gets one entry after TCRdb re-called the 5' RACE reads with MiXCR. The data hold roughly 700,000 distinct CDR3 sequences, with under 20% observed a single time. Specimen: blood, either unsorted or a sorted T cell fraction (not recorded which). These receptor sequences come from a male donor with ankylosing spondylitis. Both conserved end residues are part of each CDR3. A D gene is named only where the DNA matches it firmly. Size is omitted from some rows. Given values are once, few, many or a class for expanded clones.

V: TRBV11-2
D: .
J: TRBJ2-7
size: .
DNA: TGTGCCAGCAGCTTGCCGGACAATCGGTACGAGCAGTACTTC
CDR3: CASSLPDNRYEQYF

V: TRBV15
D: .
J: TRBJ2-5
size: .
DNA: TGTGCCACCAGCAGAGATAGTTCAGCGCAAGAGACCCAGTACTTC
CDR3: CATSRDSSAQETQYF

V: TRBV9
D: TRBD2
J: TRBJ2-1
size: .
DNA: TGTGCCAGCAGCTTCCAACTAGCGGCCACCGACAATCAGCAGTTCTTC
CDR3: CASSFQLAATDNQQFF

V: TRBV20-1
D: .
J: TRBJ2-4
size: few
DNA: TGCAGTGCCCCGGGACACCTAGCCAAAAACATTCAGTACTTC
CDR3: CSAPGHLAKNIQYF

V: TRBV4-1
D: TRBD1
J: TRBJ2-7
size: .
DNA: TGCGCCAGCAGCCAGACCCCGGGACAGGGGGCGCGGAGCGAGCAGTACTTC
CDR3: CASSQTPGQGARSEQYF

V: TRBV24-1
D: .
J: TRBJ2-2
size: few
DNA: TGTGCCACCAGTGCAGGTAGAGGCAGGCTGACGGGGGAGCTGTTTTTT
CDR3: CATSAGRGRLTGELFF

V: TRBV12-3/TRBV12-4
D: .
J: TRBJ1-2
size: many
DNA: TGTGCCAGCAGTTTTAAAGCGGACTATGGCTACACCTTC
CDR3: CASSFKADYGYTF

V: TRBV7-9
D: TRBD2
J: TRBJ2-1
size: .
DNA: TGTGCCAGCAGCTTATGGCTAGCGGGGGACAATGAGCAGTTCTTC
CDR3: CASSLWLAGDNEQFF

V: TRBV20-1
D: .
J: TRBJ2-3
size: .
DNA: TGCAGTGCTAGGGACCCGTACACAGATACGCAGTATTTT
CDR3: CSARDPYTDTQYF

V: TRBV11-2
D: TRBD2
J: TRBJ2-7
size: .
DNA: TGTGCCAGCAGCTTAGGGGCGGGGGTGGCCTACGAGCAGTACTTC
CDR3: CASSLGAGVAYEQYF

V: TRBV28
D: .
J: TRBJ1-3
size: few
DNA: TGTGCCAGCAGTCTACTACTCAACGGAAACACCATATATTTT
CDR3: CASSLLLNGNTIYF

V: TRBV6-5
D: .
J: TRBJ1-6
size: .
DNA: TGTGCCAGCAGTTACTCGGAGGAGAGCTCACCCCTCCACTTT
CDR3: CASSYSEESSPLHF

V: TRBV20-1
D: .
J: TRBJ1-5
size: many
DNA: TGCAGTGCTAACCGGGACAGCAATCAGCCCCAGCATTTT
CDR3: CSANRDSNQPQHF

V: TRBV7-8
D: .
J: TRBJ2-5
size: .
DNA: TGTGCCAGCAGCTTATTGGGGGGGCAGCAAGAGACCCAGTACTTC
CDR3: CASSLLGGQQETQYF

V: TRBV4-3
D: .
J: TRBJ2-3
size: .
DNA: TGCGCCAGCAGCCAAGGAGGCGGGGTCTTGGGAGATACGCAGTATTTT
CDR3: CASSQGGGVLGDTQYF

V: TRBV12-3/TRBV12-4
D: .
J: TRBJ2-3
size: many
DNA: TGTGCCAGCAGTCGGGACGGTGGGACAGATACGCAGTATTTT
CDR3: CASSRDGGTDTQYF

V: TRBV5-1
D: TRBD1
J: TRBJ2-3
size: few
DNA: TGCGCCAGCAGCTTGCAGGGGGCGGTTGCAGATACGCAGTATTTT
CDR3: CASSLQGAVADTQYF

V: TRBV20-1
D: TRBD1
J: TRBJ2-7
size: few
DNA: TGCAGTGCTATTCGACAGGGGGAATACTACGAGCAGTACTTC
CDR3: CSAIRQGEYYEQYF

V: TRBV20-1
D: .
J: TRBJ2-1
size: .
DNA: TGCAGTGCTAGAGGGACCGGAACTCATGGGGGGAGCAATGAGCAGTTCTTC
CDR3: CSARGTGTHGGSNEQFF

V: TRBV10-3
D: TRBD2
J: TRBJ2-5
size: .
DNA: TGTGCCATCAGTGCGCTACTAGCGGGGAAAGAGACCCAGTACTTC
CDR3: CAISALLAGKETQYF

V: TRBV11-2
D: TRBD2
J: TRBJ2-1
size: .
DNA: TGTGCCAGCAGCCCCCGGGCTTTGGGACTAGCGGATCGTTACAATGAGCAGTTCTTC
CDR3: CASSPRALGLADRYNEQFF

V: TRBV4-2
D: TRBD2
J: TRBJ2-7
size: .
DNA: TGTGCCAGCAGCCAAGCTGGGACTAGCGGAAACTACGAGCAGTACTTC
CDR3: CASSQAGTSGNYEQYF